These T cell receptor beta chains were read from a single sample in a study of T-cell memory formation after mild COVID-19. TCRdb reanalysed the 5' RACE reads using MiXCR and keeps one entry per CDR3 protein. The sample holds about 200,000 distinct CDR3 sequences, 16% seen once. Material for sequencing was PBMCs or a T cell subset sorted from them (not recorded which). The source of these receptors is an adult woman who had mild COVID-19 (a few samples of this study predate the infection). Cell type and time point are not known. The CDR3 runs from the conserved cysteine through the conserved F or W. A D gene is named only where the DNA matches it firmly. Size is omitted from some rows. Given values are once, few, many or a class for expanded clones.

j_call	v_call	cdr3_length	clone_size	d_call	cdr3_nt	cdr3_aa
TRBJ1-3	TRBV29-1	14	-	-	TGCAGCGTTGAAGGGAGACAGTCTGGAAACACCATATATTTT	CSVEGRQSGNTIYF
TRBJ2-1	TRBV7-2	16	few	-	TGTGCCAGCACCCCCGAGGGCTACTGGTCCTACAATGAGCAGTTCTTC	CASTPEGYWSYNEQFF
TRBJ2-3	TRBV10-3	14	few	-	TGTGCCATCAGTGGGGGCGTAATCACAGATACGCAGTATTTT	CAISGGVITDTQYF
TRBJ2-7	TRBV3-1	13	-	-	TGTGCCAGCATAGGGGCAGGAACGGGGGAGCAGTACTTC	CASIGAGTGEQYF
TRBJ2-1	TRBV5-1	13	-	-	TGCGCCAGCAGCTCCCGAGGGGGGGACTGGGAGTTCTTC	CASSSRGGDWEFF
TRBJ2-5	TRBV7-2	16	many	TRBD2	TGTGCCAGCAGCTTAGGATCCGGGGGGGGAGAAGAGACCCAGTACTTC	CASSLGSGGGEETQYF
TRBJ2-5	TRBV10-3	15	few	TRBD1	TGTGCCATCAGTACGGGACAGGGCGTCCAAGAGACCCAGTACTTC	CAISTGQGVQETQYF
TRBJ1-5	TRBV20-1	15	few	TRBD1	TGCAGTGCTAGATCAGGGGGCTATAGCAATCAGCCCCAGCATTTT	CSARSGGYSNQPQHF
TRBJ1-5	TRBV7-7	16	-	TRBD1	TGTGCCAGCAGCTCTGCCGACAGGGGAACCAATCAGCCCCAGCATTTT	CASSSADRGTNQPQHF
TRBJ2-5	TRBV7-6	12	few	-	TGTGCCAGCAGCCTTGGGGGGAAGACCCAGTACTTC	CASSLGGKTQYF
TRBJ2-2	TRBV7-2	16	-	TRBD2	TGTGCCAGCAGCCCGGGAGGGGGGAAATGGGTCGGGGAGCTGTTTTTT	CASSPGGGKWVGELFF
TRBJ2-1	TRBV29-1	13	many	TRBD1	TGCAGCGTTGCGAGGGACAGGGAGGATGAGCAGTTCTTC	CSVARDREDEQFF
TRBJ2-2	TRBV20-1	14	many	-	TGCAGTGCTAGACCCTTCGATAGGGCCGGGGAGCTGTTTTTT	CSARPFDRAGELFF
TRBJ1-1	TRBV7-2	15	few	TRBD1	TGTGCCAGCAGCGCAGGGGGCGCGGGGAACACTGAAGCTTTCTTT	CASSAGGAGNTEAFF
TRBJ2-1	TRBV6-6	15	few	-	TGTGCCAGCAGTTCCGGGACGGGCTTCTACAATGAGCAGTTCTTC	CASSSGTGFYNEQFF
TRBJ2-3	TRBV12-3/TRBV12-4	14	-	TRBD2	TGTGCCAGCATCCCGGGAGTAGCGGGAGTTACGCAGTATTTT	CASIPGVAGVTQYF
TRBJ2-3	TRBV6-1	18	-	TRBD2	TGTGCCAGCAGTGAAGATGCTAGCGGGGGGCCTAGCACAGATACGCAGTATTTT	CASSEDASGGPSTDTQYF
TRBJ1-5	TRBV6-6	14	few	-	TGTGCCAGCTTGGGGGACATCCGGAATCAGCCCCAGCATTTT	CASLGDIRNQPQHF
TRBJ2-4	TRBV7-2	12	many	-	TGTGCCAGCAGCTTAGACAAAAACATTCAGTACTTC	CASSLDKNIQYF
TRBJ2-2	TRBV7-8	16	few	-	TGTGCCAGCAGCTTCCAAGCGGGTTGGAACACCGGGGAGCTGTTTTTT	CASSFQAGWNTGELFF
TRBJ2-5	TRBV6-5	12	-	-	TGTGCCAGCAGTTCCCCGAGGGCGACCCAGTACTTC	CASSSPRATQYF
TRBJ1-5	TRBV5-6	15	few	-	TGTGCCAGCAGCTTGGGGGTAAAGGGGATCAGCCCCCAGCATTTT	CASSLGVKGISPQHF
TRBJ2-5	TRBV25-1	15	few	-	TGTGCCAGCAGCCAAGCACAGGGGGGGGGAGAGACCCAGTACTTC	CASSQAQGGGETQYF
TRBJ1-5	TRBV14	13	-	-	TGTGCCAGCAGCCAAGTAAGGGTTCAGCCCCAGCATTTT	CASSQVRVQPQHF
TRBJ2-7	TRBV20-1	15	few	TRBD2	TGCAGTGCTAGCCAGCCCGCAGCGGGAGTGGGCGAGCAGTACTTC	CSASQPAAGVGEQYF
TRBJ2-3	TRBV5-1	15	-	TRBD2	TGCGCCAGCAGCTTGAGCGGGGGGGATACAGATACGCAGTATTTT	CASSLSGGDTDTQYF
TRBJ2-1	TRBV18	17	few	TRBD2	TGTGCCAGCTCACCAAGGACTAGCGGGGGGGCCATGAATGAGCAGTTCTTC	CASSPRTSGGAMNEQFF
TRBJ2-1	TRBV2	15	few	TRBD2	TGTGCCAGCAGTGGAGAGCGGGGGCTAAACAATGAGCAGTTCTTC	CASSGERGLNNEQFF
TRBJ1-1	TRBV29-1	11	few	-	TGCAGCGTCTTACAGAACACTGAAGCTTTCTTT	CSVLQNTEAFF
TRBJ2-1	TRBV20-1	15	-	TRBD2	TGCAGTGCTACCCTGGGACTAGCGGCTTACAATGAGCAGTTCTTC	CSATLGLAAYNEQFF
TRBJ1-4	TRBV5-1	14	few	-	TGCGCCAGCAGCTCCGGGACAACTAATGAAAAACTGTTTTTT	CASSSGTTNEKLFF
TRBJ2-7	TRBV29-1	12	-	-	TGCAGCGTTACGGGATTTAACTACGAGCAGTACTTC	CSVTGFNYEQYF
TRBJ2-2	TRBV12-3/TRBV12-4	19	-	TRBD2	TGTGCCAGCAGCCCACCCCTTAGCTGGCGGGGGGGCCCGTCCGGGGAGCTGTTTTTT	CASSPPLSWRGGPSGELFF
TRBJ1-5	TRBV12-3/TRBV12-4	20	few	-	TGTGCCAGCAGTTTAATAGGGAGACAGGTCTACTCTATAGGCAATCAGCCCCAGCATTTT	CASSLIGRQVYSIGNQPQHF
TRBJ2-4	TRBV7-2	13	few	-	TGTGCCAGCAAGAGGGGCCTTTGGGACATTCAGTACTTC	CASKRGLWDIQYF
TRBJ2-3	TRBV5-4	16	-	TRBD2	TGTGCCAGCAGCCCGAAAGCGGGGGGGCCGGTAGATACGCAGTATTTT	CASSPKAGGPVDTQYF
TRBJ2-1	TRBV6-2/TRBV6-3	12	few	-	TGTGCCAGCAGTGCCACAGGGAGGGAGCAGTTCTTC	CASSATGREQFF
TRBJ2-3	TRBV18	16	-	-	TGTGCCAGCTCGCTCTTTGACGGAGCCTCTGGAGATACGCAGTATTTT	CASSLFDGASGDTQYF
TRBJ1-1	TRBV29-1	13	few	-	TGCAGCGTTTACGGACGGGAAAACACTGAAGCTTTCTTT	CSVYGRENTEAFF
TRBJ1-2	TRBV7-8	13	few	-	TGTGCCAGCAGCCGCTTTGGGGACTATGGCTACACCTTC	CASSRFGDYGYTF
TRBJ1-4	TRBV7-9	17	-	-	TGTGCCAGCAGCTCCAAATACGTGACCACGGGGAATGAAAAACTGTTTTTT	CASSSKYVTTGNEKLFF
TRBJ2-5	TRBV7-2	16	few	-	TGTGCCAGCAGCTTAGGGGCTAGAGCCCCAATGGAGACCCAGTACTTC	CASSLGARAPMETQYF
TRBJ2-3	TRBV2	14	-	-	TGTGCCAGCAGGGTGGGTCCTAGCACAGATACGCAGTATTTT	CASRVGPSTDTQYF
TRBJ2-7	TRBV4-3	14	few	-	TGCGCCAGCAGCCAAGATCGGGCGGGGCGCTGGCAGTACTTC	CASSQDRAGRWQYF
TRBJ2-7	TRBV5-1	14	many	TRBD1	TGCGCCAGCAGCTTGGGGGGACAGGGCTACGAGCAGTACTTC	CASSLGGQGYEQYF
TRBJ1-2	TRBV7-2	14	few	-	TGTGCCAGCAGCTTAGTTTTACAGGGTACTGGCTACACCTTC	CASSLVLQGTGYTF
TRBJ2-3	TRBV5-1	15	many	TRBD2	TGCGCCAGCAGCTATAGCGGGGGGGACACAGATACGCAGTATTTT	CASSYSGGDTDTQYF
TRBJ2-7	TRBV29-1	13	-	TRBD1	TGCAGCGTTGTGATAGGACAGGGAGGCGAGCAGTACTTC	CSVVIGQGGEQYF
TRBJ2-1	TRBV3-1	12	few	-	TGTGCCAGCAGCCCCATTTGGGGAGTGCAGTTCTTC	CASSPIWGVQFF
TRBJ2-1	TRBV20-1	14	-	-	TGCAGTGTCCCCCTCTACGACAAATACAATGAGCAGTTCTTC	CSVPLYDKYNEQFF
TRBJ2-1	TRBV20-1	14	many	TRBD2	TGCAGGGCCGGAACGGGACTAGGCTACAATGAGCAGTTCTTC	CRAGTGLGYNEQFF
TRBJ1-5	TRBV15	15	many	-	TGTGCCACCAGCAAACGGACAGTTAGCAATCAGCCCCAGCATTTT	CATSKRTVSNQPQHF
TRBJ2-1	TRBV27	15	-	TRBD2	TGTGCCAGCAGTTCGAGCGGGAGACCCATCAATGAGCAGTTCTTC	CASSSSGRPINEQFF
TRBJ1-1	TRBV2	15	-	-	TGTGCCAGCCATATTACAGGCCCCCTGACCCCTGAAGCTTTCTTT	CASHITGPLTPEAFF
TRBJ1-5	TRBV6-6	12	few	-	TGTGCCAGCAGCCCCTTCAGTCAGCCCCAGCATTTT	CASSPFSQPQHF